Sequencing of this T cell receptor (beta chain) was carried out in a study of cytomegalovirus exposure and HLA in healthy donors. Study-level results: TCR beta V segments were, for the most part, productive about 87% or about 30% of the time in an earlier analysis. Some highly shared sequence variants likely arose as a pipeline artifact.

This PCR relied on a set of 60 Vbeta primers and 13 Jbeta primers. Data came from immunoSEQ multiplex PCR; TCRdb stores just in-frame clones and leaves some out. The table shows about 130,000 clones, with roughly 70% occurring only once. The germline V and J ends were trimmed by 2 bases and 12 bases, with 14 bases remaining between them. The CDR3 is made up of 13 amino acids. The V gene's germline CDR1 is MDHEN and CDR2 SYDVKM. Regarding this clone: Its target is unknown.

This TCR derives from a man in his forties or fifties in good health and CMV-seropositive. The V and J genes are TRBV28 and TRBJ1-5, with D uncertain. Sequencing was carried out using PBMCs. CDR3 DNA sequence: TGTGCCAGCAGTTTAGCCAGGTCCCTTCTCCAGCATTTT. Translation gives CASSLARSLLQHF.